Shown below are 16 T cell receptor beta chains from a single sample sequenced in a study of T-cell memory formation after mild COVID-19. TCRdb reanalysed the 5' RACE reads using MiXCR and keeps one entry per CDR3 protein. The table lists a few hundred thousand distinct CDR3 sequences, roughly a tenth of them singletons, with roughly a fifth in the top ten. The sample consisted of PBMCs or a T cell subset sorted from them (not recorded which). All receptors come from a man aged 18-30 years who had mild COVID-19 (a few samples of this study predate the infection). Cell type and time point are not known.

The gene calls are TRBV29-1 and TRBJ1-5, with TRBD1 as a possible D gene (5 bases). Trimming pared 0 bases from V and 2 bases from J, leaving 14 bases between. Germline values: CDR1 SQVTM, CDR2 ANQGSEA. The CDR3 is 16 residues long. CDR3 in amino acids: CSVEEIAREGNQPQHF. CDR3 bases: TGCAGCGTTGAAGAGATTGCCAGGGAGGGCAATCAGCCCCAGCATTTT.

CDR3 residues: CASSVAQVTDTQYF. DNA of the CDR3: TGTGCCAGCAGCGTAGCTCAGGTTACAGATACGCAGTATTTT. V is TRBV9 and J is TRBJ2-3; D is uncertain. The V gene lost 0 bases and the J gene lost 3 bases, with 8 bases spanning the gap. Germline lookup yields CDR1 SGDLS and CDR2 YYNGEE. The CDR3 runs 14 residues.

The V and J genes are TRBV7-7 and TRBJ2-7; D might be TRBD1 (6 bases). The CDR3 is 15 residues long. CDR1 and CDR2 from the germline V gene are SSHAT and FNYEAQ (reference sequence). The CDR3 region is CASSLARGATYEQYV. The CDR3 region has the DNA TGTGCTAGCAGCTTAGCCAGGGGAGCCACCTACGAGCAGTACGTC.

At least ten counts were recorded for this clonotype. V gene TRBV4-2 combines with J gene TRBJ1-5; D gene unclear. Germline values: CDR1 LGHNA, CDR2 YNFKEQ. The CDR3 runs to 14 residues. V dropped 1 base and J dropped 9 bases, with 13 bases sitting between them. The CDR3 region has the DNA TGTGCCAGCAGCCAAGGGGTGACTGTCGGGCCCCAGCATTTT. It encodes CASSQGVTVGPQHF.

V and J are TRBV7-2 and TRBJ2-5; D remains ambiguous. The CDR3 length is 14 residues. The V end was cut by 0 bases, the J end by 5 bases, with 10 bases between. Germline V CDR1 and CDR2: SGHTA, FQGNSA. In nucleotides, the CDR3 is TGTGCCAGCAGCTTAGCAAGTAGGCGGGAGACCCAGTACTTC. The encoded protein is CASSLASRRETQYF.

A few counts support this clonotype. This chain joins TRBV7-2 and TRBJ1-3, with D maybe TRBD1 (5 bases). Trimming stripped 1 base from V and 0 bases from J, with 10 bases between. This CDR3 spans 16 amino acids. Germline CDR1 and CDR2: SGHTA and FQGNSA. CDR3 coding DNA: TGTGCCAGCAGCTTAGGTCAGGGTTACTCTGGAAACACCATATATTTT. It specifies CASSLGQGYSGNTIYF. Supplemented by reference TRBV7-2 and TRBJ1-3, the full variable domain reads GAGVSQSPSNKVTEKGKDVELRCDPISGHTALYWYRQSLGQGLEFLIYFQGNSAPDKSGLPSDRFSAERTGGSVSTLTIQRTQQEDSAVYLCASSLGQGYSGNTIYFGEGSWLTVV.

This clonotype was counted at least ten times. V gene TRBV6-2 or TRBV6-3 combines with J gene TRBJ1-5; possibly TRBD1 for D (5 bases). The CDR3 runs to 14 residues. CDR1 and CDR2 from the germline V gene are MNHEY and SVGEGT. Between the trimmed V and J ends, which lost 6 bases and 5 bases, there was a span of 14 bases. This CDR3 reads CASRPPGGHQPQHF. The CDR3 region has the DNA TGTGCCAGCAGACCCCCGGGGGGACATCAGCCCCAGCATTTT.

The V and J genes are TRBV7-9 and TRBJ1-1, with 8 nucleotides matching TRBD1. V shed 5 bases, J shed 7 bases, and the junction held 12 bases outside the gene matches. Germline CDR1 is SEHNR and CDR2 is FQNEAQ (reference sequence). The CDR3 loop spans 15 amino acids. This CDR3 is CASSPGTGGRSEAFF. The CDR3 nucleotides read TGTGCCAGCAGCCCCGGGACAGGTGGGAGAAGTGAAGCTTTCTTT.

This chain uses TRBV2 with TRBJ1-5; possibly TRBD1 for D (5 bases). V lost 4 bases to trimming and J lost 6 bases, with 16 bases between them. Germline V gene lookup returns CDR1 SNHLY and CDR2 FYNNEI. This CDR3 comprises 15 residues. CDR3 nucleotides: TGTGCCAGCAGTGTTTACGGAGGGGACGGTCAGCCCCAGCATTTT. It is translated as CASSVYGGDGQPQHF.

This chain links TRBV7-9 with TRBJ1-1; D may be TRBD1 (6 bases). V was trimmed by 4 bases and J by 3 bases, leaving 15 bases between them. The germline gives CDR1 SEHNR, CDR2 FQNEAQ (reference sequence). The length of the CDR3 is 15 residues. DNA of the CDR3: TGTGCCAGCAGCTCTTACAGGGTAGGGGACACTGAAGCTTTCTTT. It codes for CASSSYRVGDTEAFF.

The V and J genes are TRBV7-2 and TRBJ1-2; no definite D call. Trimming cost V 4 bases and J 8 bases, with 20 bases left between them. CDR1 SGHTA and CDR2 FQGNSA come from the germline V gene. The CDR3 contains 15 residues. Here the CDR3 DNA reads TGTGCCAGCAGCTCGTCCTCCGGGCGCACGGGGGGCTACACCTTC. It is translated as CASSSSSGRTGGYTF.

The chain recombines TRBV11-2 with TRBJ2-7; D uncertain. Germline loops: CDR1 SGHAT, CDR2 FQNNGV. The CDR3 contains 15 residues. V shed 1 base and J shed 0 bases, with 10 bases lying between them. The CDR3 spells CASSLGTVVSYEQYF. The CDR3 DNA is TGTGCCAGCAGCTTAGGAACAGTTGTCTCCTACGAGCAGTACTTC.

In its sample, this clonotype was seen a few times. The rearrangement links TRBV5-6 to TRBJ1-2; possible D gene TRBD1, 5 bases. V gave up 5 bases and J gave up 2 bases, with 10 bases separating them. CDR3 length equals 13 residues. Looked up from germline, CDR1 is SGHDT and CDR2 is YYEEEE. The CDR3 region is CASRTGSNYGYTF. DNA for the CDR3: TGTGCCAGCAGAACAGGCTCCAACTATGGCTACACCTTC.

J is TRBJ1-1 and V is TRBV6-2 or TRBV6-3; D remains ambiguous. Trimming left V 10 bases short and J 2 bases short, with 14 bases between. In germline, CDR1 is MNHEY, CDR2 SVGEGT. This CDR3 region has 13 residues. The CDR3, as DNA: TGTGCCACGCTTCTCCAGTCAAACACTGAAGCTTTCTTT. It translates to CATLLQSNTEAFF.

The CDR3 region has the DNA TGCGCCAGCAGCTTGGAAGGAAGCTCTGGGGCCAACGTCCTGACTTTC. It specifies CASSLEGSSGANVLTF. The chain uses TRBV5-1 and TRBJ2-6; no clear D. The germline V gene encodes CDR1 SGHRS and CDR2 YFSETQ. V was trimmed by 0 bases and J by 0 bases, leaving 7 bases between them. CDR3 size: 16 residues.

The rearrangement links TRBV24-1 to TRBJ2-1; D may match TRBD1 or TRBD2 (5 bases each). CDR1 and CDR2 (germline): KGHDR, SFDVKD. The V gene lost 2 bases and the J gene lost 7 bases, with 17 bases spanning the gap. The CDR3 consists of 16 residues. CDR3 loop: CATSDSQGWGINEQFF. The DNA of the CDR3 is TGTGCCACCAGTGATTCTCAGGGTTGGGGGATAAATGAGCAGTTCTTC.